The 31 T cell receptor beta chains below were found in one sample sequenced in a study of T cell repertoires in cytomegalovirus infection. MiXCR, applied by TCRdb to the reads, yields one record per CDR3 protein. The table lists over 250,000 distinct CDR3 sequences, about 23% of them singletons. Source material: PBMCs. Receptors originate from a human donor in good health (CMV status not recorded). Some clones in this sample may be carry-over from other donors' samples.

This chain connects TRBV5-1 to TRBJ1-1; 8 bases align to TRBD1. Trimming removed 4 bases from V and 1 base from J; junction bases left unmatched: 9. Germline-derived CDR1 and CDR2 are SGHRS and YFSETQ. There are 16 residues in the CDR3. The CDR3 DNA is TGCGCCAGCAGCAAAGGACAGGGAGGGGAGAACACTGAAGCTTTCTTT. Protein: CASSKGQGGENTEAFF.

This clonotype was seen at least ten times. The CDR3 DNA is TGTGCCAGCAGCTTAGACCGACAGGTCGATGAAAAACTGTTTTTT. This translates into CASSLDRQVDEKLFF. The rearrangement uses TRBV7-2 and TRBJ1-4; D perhaps matches TRBD1 (6 bases). Germline V CDR1 and CDR2: SGHTA, FQGNSA. The CDR3 sequence is 15 residues long. V was clipped by 1 base and J by 6 bases, with 12 bases between them.

This clonotype was counted only a few times. A junction boundary mismatches the germline segment, possibly from a read error. This chain joins TRBV7-2 and TRBJ2-5; D not certain. CDR1 is SGHTA and CDR2 is FQGNSA in the germline V gene. CDR3 length equals 11 residues. The CDR3 region has the DNA TGTGCCAGCAGCTTAGGCACAGTACCAGGCTTC. Protein sequence: CASSLGTVPGF.

This clonotype was seen more than once but under ten times. Here the CDR3 DNA reads TGTGCCAGCAGCAAGCGGGAGTACGGTGAGCAGTTCTTC. Its translation: CASSKREYGEQFF. This sequence joins TRBV11-2 and TRBJ2-1; TRBD2 matches 8 bases. Trimming at V came to 5 bases and at J to 9 bases, leaving 6 bases not matched to a gene. Germline V gene data show CDR1 as SGHAT and CDR2 as FQNNGV. The CDR3 covers 13 residues.

This clonotype was observed a handful of times. Sequence at one end of the junction differs from germline and may be a read error. The chain is built from TRBV11-2 and TRBJ2-5, with a tentative D call TRBD1 (6 bases). This CDR3 region has 11 residues. Germline CDR1 is SGHAT and CDR2 is FQNNGV. DNA of the CDR3: TGTGCCAGCAGCGCGACCGGGACACTCTTCTTC. This gives the protein CASSATGTLFF.

This clonotype was recorded many times. V is TRBV7-9 and J is TRBJ1-1; possibly TRBD1 for D (5 bases). This CDR3 is 16 amino acids long. Germline loops: CDR1 SEHNR, CDR2 FQNEAQ (reference sequence). The V gene lost 1 base and the J gene lost 1 base, with 13 bases spanning the gap. In DNA, the CDR3 is TGTGCCAGCAGCTTAGGGGCAGGGCTCACGAACACTGAAGCTTTCTTT. This translates into CASSLGAGLTNTEAFF.

This clonotype was seen a handful of times. The CDR3: CASSVIGEEDTQYF. Here the CDR3 DNA reads TGTGCCAGCAGTGTTATCGGGGAGGAAGATACGCAGTATTTT. The chain couples TRBV2 to TRBJ2-3; D might be TRBD2 (6 bases). The CDR3 contains 14 residues. V lost 4 bases to trimming and J lost 5 bases, with 13 bases between them. The germline CDR1 and CDR2 sequences are SNHLY and FYNNEI.

The J gene is TRBJ2-7, the V gene TRBV20-1, with D tentatively TRBD2 (5 bases). Per the germline V gene, CDR1 is DFQATT and CDR2 is SNEGSKA (reference sequence). The CDR3 is 12 residues long. V lost 2 bases and J 3 bases, leaving 8 bases between the germline ends. This chain's CDR3 is CSARPRDYEQYF. The CDR3 nucleotides read TGCAGTGCTAGACCCCGGGACTACGAGCAGTACTTC.

J is TRBJ2-3 and V is TRBV5-1; a weak D match, TRBD2 (5 bases). Looked up from germline, CDR1 is SGHRS and CDR2 is YFSETQ. The V end lost 4 bases, the J end lost 6 bases, and 9 bases lay between the germline ends. This CDR3 has 12 amino acids. The CDR3 reads CASSVGLDTQYF. The CDR3 region has the DNA TGCGCCAGCAGCGTCGGACTGGATACGCAGTATTTT.

In this sample, this clonotype turned up a few times. The V call is TRBV19, the J call TRBJ1-6; tentative D call: TRBD1 (6 bases). The V and J ends lost 6 bases and 10 bases respectively, with 16 bases between them. This CDR3 spans 14 amino acids. Germline V lookup: CDR1 LNHDA, CDR2 SQIVND (reference sequence). The CDR3 spells CASSGPGEESPLHF. CDR3 bases: TGTGCCAGTAGCGGACCAGGGGAAGAGTCACCCCTCCACTTT.

This clonotype was observed a handful of times. The chain uses TRBV28 and TRBJ1-4, with no clear D. Germline V gene lookup returns CDR1 MDHEN and CDR2 SYDVKM. This CDR3 has 15 amino acids. Trimming left V 4 bases short and J 4 bases short, with 13 bases between. CDR3 DNA: TGTGCCAGCAGTTACGGACCGGAAAGTAATGAAAAACTGTTTTTT. Translation gives CASSYGPESNEKLFF.

There are a few counts of this clonotype. The CDR3 coding sequence is TGTGCCACCAGTGGGAGAACAGGGCGGAACACCGGGGAGCTGTTTTTT. Translating gives CATSGRTGRNTGELFF. The genes are TRBV24-1 and TRBJ2-2; the D gene is possibly TRBD1 (6 bases). CDR1 is KGHDR, CDR2 SFDVKD, per germline. The ends were cut back, 5 bases at V and 1 base at J, with 13 bases in the middle. The CDR3 is 16 amino acids.

This clonotype has a handful of counts. The chain carries TRBV6-5 and TRBJ2-5; 7 positions match TRBD2. CDR3 size: 13 residues. J lost 6 bases, V lost 6 bases, and 7 bases had no gene match. Germline V gene sequence: CDR1 MNHEY, CDR2 SVGAGI. The DNA of the CDR3 is TGTGCCAGCAGCCCCGGGGGGTTGAAGACCCAGTACTTC. This codes for CASSPGGLKTQYF.

The chain couples TRBV6-1 to TRBJ2-7; D unresolved. This CDR3 spans 14 amino acids. The germline V and J ends were trimmed by 5 bases and 6 bases, with 17 bases remaining between them. The germline V gene encodes CDR1 MNHNS and CDR2 SASEGT. This CDR3 reads CASSLMETSGEQYF. For the CDR3, the DNA is TGTGCCAGCAGTTTGATGGAAACCTCGGGCGAGCAGTACTTC.

This clonotype has at least ten counts. The V call is TRBV7-3, the J call TRBJ2-3; 14 bases are a match to TRBD2. With V trimmed by 5 bases and J by 9 bases, 10 bases remained unmatched. The CDR3 loop spans 16 amino acids. The V gene's germline CDR1 is SGHTA and CDR2 FQGTGA. For the CDR3, the DNA is TGTGCCAGCAGCGTCGGGACTAGCGGGGGCCCAGGGACGCAGTATTTT. It codes for CASSVGTSGGPGTQYF.

In its sample, this clonotype was seen many times. The CDR3 loop reads CASSFEPTNTEAFF. CDR3 coding DNA: TGTGCCAGCAGCTTCGAACCTACGAACACTGAAGCTTTCTTT. The chain combines TRBV7-2 with TRBJ1-1; no clear D. Trimming removed 3 bases at V and 1 base at J, with 9 bases between. CDR1 and CDR2 (germline): SGHTA, FQGNSA. The CDR3 is 14 residues long. The full variable domain, rest sourced from reference TRBV7-2 and TRBJ1-1, is GAGVSQSPSNKVTEKGKDVELRCDPISGHTALYWYRQSLGQGLEFLIYFQGNSAPDKSGLPSDRFSAERTGGSVSTLTIQRTQQEDSAVYLCASSFEPTNTEAFFGQGTRLTVV.

The chain has TRBV19 and TRBJ1-5; TRBD1 matches at 10 bases. After removal of 5 bases from V and 4 bases from J, the junction contained 8 bases not matched to a gene. CDR1 and CDR2 from the germline V gene are LNHDA and SQIVND (reference sequence). This CDR3 has 16 residues. The CDR3 DNA is TGTGCCAGTAGTCCCCTCGACAGGGGGCGGAATCAGCCCCAGCATTTT. This translates into CASSPLDRGRNQPQHF.

In this sample, this clonotype turned up once. The rearrangement uses TRBV14 and TRBJ2-7, with unresolved D. Germline V gene lookup returns CDR1 SGHDN and CDR2 FVKESK. The CDR3 length is 13 residues. The ends were cut back, 0 bases at V and 3 bases at J, with 6 bases in the middle. The CDR3 DNA reads TGTGCCAGCAGCCAAGATAACCTCTACGAGCAGTACTTC. Its translation is CASSQDNLYEQYF.

The rearrangement joins TRBV30 to TRBJ1-5; TRBD1 might be the D (6 bases). The CDR3 has 16 residues. From germline, CDR1 is GTSNPN and CDR2 SVGIG (reference sequence). V gave up 0 bases and J gave up 6 bases, with 18 bases separating them. The CDR3: CAWSVGGGGRSQPQHF. Written as DNA, the CDR3 is TGTGCCTGGAGTGTTGGGGGGGGGGGCCGAAGTCAGCCCCAGCATTTT. Variable domain in full (rest from reference TRBV30 and TRBJ1-5): SQTIHQWPATLVQPVGSPLSLECTVEGTSNPNLYWYRQAAGRGLQLLFYSVGIGQISSEVPQNLSASRPQDRQFILSSKKLLLSDSGFYLCAWSVGGGGRSQPQHFGDGTRLSIL.

The chain carries TRBV28 and TRBJ2-3; maybe TRBD2 (6 bases). V lost 3 bases and J lost 1, with 11 bases in between. Looked up from germline, CDR1 is MDHEN and CDR2 is SYDVKM. The CDR3 sequence is 15 residues long. The CDR3 loop is CASSFTGAGTDTQYF. DNA for the CDR3: TGTGCCAGCAGTTTTACGGGAGCTGGCACAGATACGCAGTATTTT.

V and J are TRBV5-1 and TRBJ2-7; TRBD1 is a possible D gene (6 bases). Germline V gene sequence: CDR1 SGHRS, CDR2 YFSETQ. The CDR3 has 16 residues. Trimming removed 0 bases from V and 4 bases from J, with 17 bases in between. The DNA for the CDR3 is TGCGCCAGCAGCTTGGGATTGGGGGCAGTTTCGTACGAGCAGTACTTC. Translating gives CASSLGLGAVSYEQYF.

The chain has TRBV12-3 or TRBV12-4 and TRBJ1-1; D not resolved. The CDR3 covers 15 residues. The ends were cut back, 0 bases at V and 2 bases at J, with 10 bases in the middle. The CDR3 DNA sequence: TGTGCCAGCAGTTTAGCGCAATGGGGTAACACTGAAGCTTTCTTT. Its protein product is CASSLAQWGNTEAFF.

The chain joins TRBV5-6 to TRBJ1-5; D may be TRBD1 (5 bases). Per the germline V gene, CDR1 is SGHDT and CDR2 is YYEEEE. The CDR3 length is 15 residues. Trimming cost V 5 bases and J 0 bases, with 12 bases left between them. Here the CDR3 DNA reads TGTGCCAGCAGTTCGGGACTTATTAGCAATCAGCCCCAGCATTTT. Its translation: CASSSGLISNQPQHF.

This clonotype showed up just a few times. The V gene is TRBV20-1, the J gene TRBJ2-1, with D maybe TRBD1 (5 bases). The CDR3 contains 14 residues. Germline lookup yields CDR1 DFQATT and CDR2 SNEGSKA (reference sequence). V was cut by 1 base and J by 6 bases, with 13 bases left in between. The CDR3 DNA sequence: TGCAGTGCTAGAGCCCGACAGTTGTTCAATGAGCAGTTCTTC. Translated, it gives CSARARQLFNEQFF.

This clonotype has a handful of counts. This chain uses TRBV6-5 with TRBJ1-2; the D gene is possibly TRBD1 (5 bases). Trimming took 7 bases from V and 4 from J, leaving 16 bases between them. CDR3 size: 14 residues. The V gene's germline CDR1 is MNHEY and CDR2 SVGAGI. CDR3 protein: CASIERGVGYGYTF. Here the CDR3 DNA reads TGTGCCAGCATAGAGCGGGGGGTCGGCTATGGCTACACCTTC.

This clonotype has a handful of counts. This sequence joins TRBV6-5 and TRBJ2-1, with D possibly being TRBD2 (6 bases). The CDR3 is 17 amino acids. V was clipped by 2 bases and J by 3 bases, with 17 bases between them. Germline CDR1 and CDR2: MNHEY and SVGAGI. The CDR3: CASSYGAGEGLYNEQFF. The CDR3 coding sequence is TGTGCCAGCAGTTACGGGGCGGGTGAGGGACTCTACAATGAGCAGTTCTTC.

This clonotype has more than one count but fewer than ten. The V call is TRBV28, the J call TRBJ2-1; weak D call: TRBD1 (6 bases). From germline, CDR1 is MDHEN and CDR2 SYDVKM. Trimming cost V 5 bases and J 7 bases, with 12 bases left between them. The CDR3 runs to 13 residues. CDR3 region: CASSQAGENEQFF. DNA of the CDR3: TGTGCCAGCAGTCAAGCAGGGGAGAATGAGCAGTTCTTC.

The V call is TRBV7-2, the J call TRBJ2-2, with unresolved D. V shed 4 bases and J shed 0 bases, with 6 bases lying between them. Germline assignment: CDR1 SGHTA and CDR2 FQGNSA. This CDR3 spans 14 amino acids. The DNA for the CDR3 is TGTGCCAGCAGCTCTAACCCGAACACCGGGGAGCTGTTTTTT. This sequence encodes CASSSNPNTGELFF.

As for this clonotype: A much larger clone is a single base away; this may be a read error. The chain joins TRBV7-2 to TRBJ1-6; D remains ambiguous. Looked up from germline, CDR1 is SGHTA and CDR2 is FQGNSA. The CDR3 loop spans 14 amino acids. CDR3 nucleotides: TGTGCCAGCAGTACGACGGGAGCTAATTCACCCCCCCACTTT. The encoded protein is CASSTTGANSPPHF. Looking up the rest from reference TRBV7-2 and TRBJ1-6 gives the full variable domain: GAGVSQSPSNKVTEKGKDVELRCDPISGHTALYWYRQSLGQGLEFLIYFQGNSAPDKSGLPSDRFSAERTGGSVSTLTIQRTQQEDSAVYLCASSTTGANSPPHFGNGTRLTVT.

CDR3 sequence (DNA): TGTGCCAGCAGCTTAGAAAACGGATACAATGAGCAGTTCTTC. Protein product: CASSLENGYNEQFF. The rearrangement links TRBV7-9 to TRBJ2-1; no clear D gene. The CDR3 sequence is 14 residues long. Trimming cost V 1 base and J 4 bases, with 8 bases left between them. Germline CDR1 is SEHNR and CDR2 is FQNEAQ (reference sequence). Filled out from reference TRBV7-9 and TRBJ2-1, the complete variable domain reads DTGVSQNPRHKITKRGQNVTFRCDPISEHNRLYWYRQTLGQGPEFLTYFQNEAQLEKSRLLSDRFSAERPKGSFSTLEIQRTEQGDSAMYLCASSLENGYNEQFFGPGTRLTVL.

The table lists this clonotype with many counts. The chain has TRBV12-5 and TRBJ1-1; possible D gene TRBD1, 5 bases. The CDR3 runs to 12 residues. The V end was cut by 5 bases, the J end by 4 bases, with 8 bases between. Germline values: CDR1 LGHNT, CDR2 FRNRAP. CDR3 loop: CASGQGGTEAFF. The CDR3 bases are TGTGCTAGTGGTCAGGGAGGCACTGAAGCTTTCTTT. The full variable domain, in which reference TRBV12-5 and TRBJ1-1 provide the parts outside the CDR3, is DARVTQTPRHKVTEMGQEVTMRCQPILGHNTVFWYRQTMMQGLELLAYFRNRAPLDDSGMPKDRFSAEMPDATLATLKIQPSEPRDSAVYFCASGQGGTEAFFGQGTRLTVV.